Presented here are 7 T cell receptor beta chains from one specimen sequenced in a study of shared clonotypes between healthy human individuals (TCRdb year 2020). CD8 naive samples consisted of CD45RO-negative cells that were positively selected for CCR7, yielding a CD45RA+CCR7+ population without TemRA cells. The library was obtained by the immunoSEQ multiplex PCR assay. The table comes from immuneACCESS by way of TCRdb, which keeps in-frame sequences with V and J called. Part of the clones is missing from these tables; in studies checked, under half for an unresolved V gene and the rest for unknown reasons. The sample table holds about 680,000 clones, of which 92% were seen once. The ten largest make up more than 20% of the sample. Source material: naive CD8+ T cells sorted from blood. This specimen's cell subset or site label, interpreted: CD45RA+CCR7+. The source of these receptors is a man under 40 in good health.

The genes are TRBV6-1 and TRBJ2-1; D possibly corresponds to TRBD1 (6 bases). With 6 bases removed from V and 5 bases from J, the gap between germline ends came to 8 bases. The CDR3 consists of 12 residues. The V gene's germline CDR1 is MNHNS and CDR2 SASEGT. CDR3 bases: TGTGCCAGCAGGGACAGAGACAATGAGCAGTTCTTC. Its protein product is CASRDRDNEQFF.

The rearrangement links TRBV6-1 to TRBJ2-1; 7 bases line up with TRBD2. Germline trimming cut 6 bases from V and 8 bases from J; bases unmatched to any gene: 7. This CDR3 region has 13 residues. Per germline, CDR1 MNHNS and CDR2 SASEGT. In DNA form, the CDR3 reads TGTGCCAGCAGGGGACTGGGGGGGGATGAGCAGTTCTTC. Encoded protein: CASRGLGGDEQFF.

The gene calls are TRBV5-1 and TRBJ2-7; tentatively, D is TRBD2 (5 bases). This CDR3 is built from 14 residues. Trimming cost V 4 bases and J 1 base, with 12 bases left between them. Germline V gene sequence: CDR1 SGHRS, CDR2 YFSETQ. The CDR3 sequence is CASSLAIGSYEQYF. In DNA, the CDR3 is TGCGCCAGCAGCCTAGCTATAGGTTCCTACGAGCAGTACTTC.

The V gene is TRBV28, the J gene TRBJ2-7; TRBD2 matches 7 bases. Germline V CDR1 and CDR2: MDHEN, SYDVKM. With V trimmed by 5 bases and J by 3 bases, 13 bases remained unmatched. This CDR3 comprises 16 residues. In DNA, the CDR3 is TGTGCCAGCAGTACCACTACCGCGGGAGCCGTCTACGAGCAGTACTTC. The encoded protein is CASSTTTAGAVYEQYF. Looking up the rest from reference TRBV28 and TRBJ2-7 gives the full variable domain: DVKVTQSSRYLVKRTGEKVFLECVQDMDHENMFWYRQDPGLGLRLIYFSYDVKMKEKGDIPEGYSVSREKKERFSLILESASTNQTSMYLCASSTTTAGAVYEQYFGPGTRLTVT.

The genes are TRBV30 and TRBJ2-7; D uncertain. Germline V lookup: CDR1 GTSNPN, CDR2 SVGIG (reference sequence). The CDR3 has 12 residues. The V gene lost 3 bases and the J gene lost 0 bases, with 6 bases spanning the gap. The CDR3 sequence is CAWRGNSYEQYF. For the CDR3, the DNA is TGTGCCTGGAGAGGGAACTCCTACGAGCAGTACTTC.

The rearrangement links TRBV7-6 to TRBJ2-1, with no clear D. This CDR3 comprises 10 residues. V lost 1 base and J 12 bases, leaving 4 bases between the germline ends. CDR1 is SGHVS, CDR2 FNYEAQ, per germline. Here the CDR3 DNA reads TGTGCCAGCAGCTTAGGCGGGCAGTTCTTC. Translating it yields CASSLGGQFF. Supplemented by reference TRBV7-6 and TRBJ2-1, the full variable domain reads GAGVSQSPRYKVTKRGQDVALRCDPISGHVSLYWYRQALGQGPEFLTYFNYEAQQDKSGLPNDRFSAERPEGSISTLTIQRTEQRDSAMYRCASSLGGQFFGPGTRLTVL.

This clone was detected only once. This chain connects TRBV7-8 to TRBJ2-2, with a weak D call TRBD2 (7 bases). CDR3 length: 16 residues. The V end was cut by 5 bases, the J end by 4 bases, with 17 bases between. Germline V gene sequence: CDR1 SGHVS, CDR2 FQNEAQ. CDR3 sequence (DNA): TGTGCCAGCAGCCACGACGGGGGGCGCGCCACCGGGGAGCTGTTTTTT. The encoded protein is CASSHDGGRATGELFF.